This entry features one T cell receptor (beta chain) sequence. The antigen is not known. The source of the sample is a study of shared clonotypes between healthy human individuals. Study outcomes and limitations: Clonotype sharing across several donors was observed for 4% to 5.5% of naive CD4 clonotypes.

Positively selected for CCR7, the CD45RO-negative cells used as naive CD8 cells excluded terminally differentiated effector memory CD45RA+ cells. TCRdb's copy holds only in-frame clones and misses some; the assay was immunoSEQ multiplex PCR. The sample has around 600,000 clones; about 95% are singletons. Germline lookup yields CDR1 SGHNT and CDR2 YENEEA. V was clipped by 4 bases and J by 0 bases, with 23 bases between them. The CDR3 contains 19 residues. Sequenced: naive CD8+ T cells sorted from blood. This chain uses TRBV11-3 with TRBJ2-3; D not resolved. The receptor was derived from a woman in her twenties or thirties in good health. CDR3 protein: CASSSGRWGASASTDTQYF. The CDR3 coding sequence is TGTGCCAGCAGCTCAGGAAGATGGGGTGCTAGTGCTAGCACAGATACGCAGTATTTT.